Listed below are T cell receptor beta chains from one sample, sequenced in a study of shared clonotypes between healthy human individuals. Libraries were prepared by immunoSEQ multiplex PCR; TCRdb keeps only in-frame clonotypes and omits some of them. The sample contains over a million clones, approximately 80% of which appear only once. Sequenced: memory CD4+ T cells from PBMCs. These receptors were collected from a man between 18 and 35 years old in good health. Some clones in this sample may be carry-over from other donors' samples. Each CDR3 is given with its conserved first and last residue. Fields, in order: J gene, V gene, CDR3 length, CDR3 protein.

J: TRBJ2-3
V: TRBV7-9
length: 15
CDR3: CASSAQGGGTDTQYF

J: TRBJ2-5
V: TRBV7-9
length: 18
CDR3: CASSLTSYRAYQGETQYF

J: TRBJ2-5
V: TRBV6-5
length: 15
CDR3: CASSYRGPIMETQYF

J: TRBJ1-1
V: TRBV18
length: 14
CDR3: CASSPQGRRTEAFF

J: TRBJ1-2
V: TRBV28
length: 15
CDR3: CASSPAGGGNYGYTF

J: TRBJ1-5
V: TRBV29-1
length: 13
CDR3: CSVGGVSNQPQHF

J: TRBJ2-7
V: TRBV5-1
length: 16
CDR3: CASSLATTSGSREQYF

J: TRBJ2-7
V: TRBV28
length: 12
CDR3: CATGTALEEQYF

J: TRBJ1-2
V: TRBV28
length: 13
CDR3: CASSPTGDQSYTF

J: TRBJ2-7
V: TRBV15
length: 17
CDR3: CATSRDYGGQGSYEQYF

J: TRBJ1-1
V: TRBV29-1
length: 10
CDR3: CSVVIGKAFF

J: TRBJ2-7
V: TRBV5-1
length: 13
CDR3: CASSLAPTYEQYF

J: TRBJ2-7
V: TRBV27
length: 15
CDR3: CASSLVPGIGGEQYF

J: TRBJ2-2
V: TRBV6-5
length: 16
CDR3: CASSYSRALGTGELFF

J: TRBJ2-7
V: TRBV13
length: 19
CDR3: CASSLGNWLAGVKGYEQYF

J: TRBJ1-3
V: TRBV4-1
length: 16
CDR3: CASSQVSTSSGNTIYF

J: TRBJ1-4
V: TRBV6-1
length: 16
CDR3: CASSERRVQVNEKLFF

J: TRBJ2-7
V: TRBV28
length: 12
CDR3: CASSQYNYEQYF

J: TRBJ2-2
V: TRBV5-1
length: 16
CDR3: CASSPWGLDNTGELFF

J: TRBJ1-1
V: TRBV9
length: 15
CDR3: CASSVEPRMNTEAFF

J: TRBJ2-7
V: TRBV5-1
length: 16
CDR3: CASSIPGTGGSGEQYF

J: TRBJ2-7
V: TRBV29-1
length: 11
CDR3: CSVGDSYEQYF

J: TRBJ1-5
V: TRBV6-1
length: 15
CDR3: CASSEDVYPDQPQHF

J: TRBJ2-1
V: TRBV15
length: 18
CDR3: CATGTVMGLAGERNEQFF

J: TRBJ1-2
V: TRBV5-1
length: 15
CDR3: CASSLVSTGNYGYTF

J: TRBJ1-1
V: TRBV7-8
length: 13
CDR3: CASSLRQNTEAFF

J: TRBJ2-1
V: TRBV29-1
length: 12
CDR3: CSQVSGISEQFF

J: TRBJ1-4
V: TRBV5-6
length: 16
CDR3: CASSPSTGRTNEKLFF

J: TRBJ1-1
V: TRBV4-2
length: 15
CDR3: CASSHADRMNTEAFF

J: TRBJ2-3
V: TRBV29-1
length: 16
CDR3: CSVGTGTSGPTDTQYF

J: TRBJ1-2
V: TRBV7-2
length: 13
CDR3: CASSPSRGYGYTF

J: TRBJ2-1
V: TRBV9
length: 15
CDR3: CASSASRDRVNEQFF

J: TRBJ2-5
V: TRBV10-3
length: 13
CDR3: CAIRGGGEETQYF

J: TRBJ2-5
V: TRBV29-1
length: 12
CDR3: CSVLNHRETQYF

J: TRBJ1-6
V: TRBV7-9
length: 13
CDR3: CASSEPWNSPLHF

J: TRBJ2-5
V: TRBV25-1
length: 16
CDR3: CASSAPRLAGGETQYF

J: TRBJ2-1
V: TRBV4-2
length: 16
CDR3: CASSQDLAGVLNEQFF

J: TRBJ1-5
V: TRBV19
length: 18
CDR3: CASTPTGQNSFSNQPQHF

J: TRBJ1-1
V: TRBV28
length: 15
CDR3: CASSLQGHLNTEAFF

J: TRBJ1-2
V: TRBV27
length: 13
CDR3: CASSFRHNYGYTF

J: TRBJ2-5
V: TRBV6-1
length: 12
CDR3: CASSEAGETQYF

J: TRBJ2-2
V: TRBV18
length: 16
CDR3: CASSQPGVDGTGELFF

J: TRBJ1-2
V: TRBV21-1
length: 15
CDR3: CASSKVPQAQGGYTF

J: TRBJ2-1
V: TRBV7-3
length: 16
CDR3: CASSPPPGLAGDEQFF

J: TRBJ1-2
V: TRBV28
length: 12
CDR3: CASSFLGSGYTF

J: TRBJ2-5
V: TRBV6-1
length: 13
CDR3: CASSVQGTETQYF

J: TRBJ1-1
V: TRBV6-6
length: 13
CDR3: CASSFQMNTEAFF

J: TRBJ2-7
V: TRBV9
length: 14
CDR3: CASSARTGWGEQYF

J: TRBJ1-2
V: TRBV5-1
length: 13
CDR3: CASSDMTGGGYTF

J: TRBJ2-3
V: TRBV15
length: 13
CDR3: CATSRDLEDTQYF

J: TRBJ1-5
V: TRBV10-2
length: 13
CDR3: CASSPGESQPQHF

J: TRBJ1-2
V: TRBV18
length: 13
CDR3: CASSPQGHYGYTF

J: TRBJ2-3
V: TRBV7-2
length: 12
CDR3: CASRAGGDTQYF

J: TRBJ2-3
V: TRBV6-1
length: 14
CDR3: CASSRDRWTDTQYF

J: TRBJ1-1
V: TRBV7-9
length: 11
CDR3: CASSPGSEAFF

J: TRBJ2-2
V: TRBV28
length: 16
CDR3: CASSFWTGGSTGELFF

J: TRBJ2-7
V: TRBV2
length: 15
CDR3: CASSEARRISYEQYF

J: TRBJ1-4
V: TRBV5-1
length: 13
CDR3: CASSRDRGEKLFF

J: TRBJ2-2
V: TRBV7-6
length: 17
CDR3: CASSSNGGRGHTGELFF

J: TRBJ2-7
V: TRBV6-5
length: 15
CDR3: CASSLTSGSSYEQYF